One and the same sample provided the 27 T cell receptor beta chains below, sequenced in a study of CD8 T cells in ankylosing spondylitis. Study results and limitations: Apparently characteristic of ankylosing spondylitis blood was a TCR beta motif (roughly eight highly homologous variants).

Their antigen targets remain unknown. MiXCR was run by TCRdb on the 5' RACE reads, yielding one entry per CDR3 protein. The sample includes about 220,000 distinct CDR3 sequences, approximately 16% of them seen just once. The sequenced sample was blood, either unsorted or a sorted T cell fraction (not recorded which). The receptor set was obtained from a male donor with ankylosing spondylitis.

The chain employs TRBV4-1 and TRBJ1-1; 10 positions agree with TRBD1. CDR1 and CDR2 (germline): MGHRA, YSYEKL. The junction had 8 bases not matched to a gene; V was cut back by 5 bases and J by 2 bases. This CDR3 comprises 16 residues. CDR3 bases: TGCGCCAGCAGCTCCGACAGGGGGCTTTATAACACTGAAGCTTTCTTT. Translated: CASSSDRGLYNTEAFF.

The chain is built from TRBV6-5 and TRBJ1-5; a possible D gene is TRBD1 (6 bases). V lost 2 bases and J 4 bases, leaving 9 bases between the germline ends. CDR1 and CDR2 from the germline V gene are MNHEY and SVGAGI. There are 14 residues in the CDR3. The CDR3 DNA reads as TGTGCCAGCAGTTACGCAGGGGAGAATCAGCCCCAGCATTTT. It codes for CASSYAGENQPQHF.

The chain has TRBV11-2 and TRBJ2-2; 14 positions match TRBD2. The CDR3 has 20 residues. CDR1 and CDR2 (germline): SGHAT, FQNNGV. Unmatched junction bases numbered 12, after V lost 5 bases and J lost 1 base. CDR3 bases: TGTGCCAGCAGCAAAGACGGGACTAGCGGGAGATCGGTGAACACCGGGGAGCTGTTTTTT. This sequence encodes CASSKDGTSGRSVNTGELFF.

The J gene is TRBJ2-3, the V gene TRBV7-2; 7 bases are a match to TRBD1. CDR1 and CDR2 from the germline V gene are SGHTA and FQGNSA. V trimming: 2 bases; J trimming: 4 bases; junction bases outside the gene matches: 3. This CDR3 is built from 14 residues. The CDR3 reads CASSLIGGADTQYF. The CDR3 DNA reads TGTGCCAGCAGCTTAATAGGGGGCGCAGATACGCAGTATTTT. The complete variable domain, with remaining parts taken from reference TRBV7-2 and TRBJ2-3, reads GAGVSQSPSNKVTEKGKDVELRCDPISGHTALYWYRQSLGQGLEFLIYFQGNSAPDKSGLPSDRFSAERTGGSVSTLTIQRTQQEDSAVYLCASSLIGGADTQYFGPGTRLTVL.

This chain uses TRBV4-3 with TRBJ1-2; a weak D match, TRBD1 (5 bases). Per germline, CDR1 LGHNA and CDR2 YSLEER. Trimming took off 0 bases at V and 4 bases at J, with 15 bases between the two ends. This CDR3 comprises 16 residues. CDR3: CASSQDTGLTGYGYTF. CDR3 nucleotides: TGCGCCAGCAGCCAAGATACGGGGCTCACGGGCTATGGCTACACCTTC.

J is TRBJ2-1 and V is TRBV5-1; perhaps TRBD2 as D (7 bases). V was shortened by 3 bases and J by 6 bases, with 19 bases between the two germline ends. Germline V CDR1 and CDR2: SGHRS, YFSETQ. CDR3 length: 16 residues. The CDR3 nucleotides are TGCGCCAGCAGCTCCCTGGACGGGGGGCAGCCCAATGAGCAGTTCTTC. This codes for CASSSLDGGQPNEQFF. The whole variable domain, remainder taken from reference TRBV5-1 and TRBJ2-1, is KAGVTQTPRYLIKTRGQQVTLSCSPISGHRSVSWYQQTPGQGLQFLFEYFSETQRNKGNFPGRFSGRQFSNSRSEMNVSTLELGDSALYLCASSSLDGGQPNEQFFGPGTRLTVL.

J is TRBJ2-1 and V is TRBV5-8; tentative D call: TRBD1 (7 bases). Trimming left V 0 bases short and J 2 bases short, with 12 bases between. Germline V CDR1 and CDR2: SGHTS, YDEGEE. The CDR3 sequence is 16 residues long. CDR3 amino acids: CASSLGSGGPYNEQFF. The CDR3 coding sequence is TGTGCCAGCAGCTTGGGATCAGGGGGGCCCTACAATGAGCAGTTCTTC.

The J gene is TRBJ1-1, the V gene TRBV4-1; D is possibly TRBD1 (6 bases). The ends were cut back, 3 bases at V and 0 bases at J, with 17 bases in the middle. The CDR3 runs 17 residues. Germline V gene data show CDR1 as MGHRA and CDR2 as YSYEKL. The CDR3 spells CASSQQIQGSMNTEAFF. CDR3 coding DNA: TGCGCCAGCAGCCAGCAGATCCAGGGGTCCATGAACACTGAAGCTTTCTTT.

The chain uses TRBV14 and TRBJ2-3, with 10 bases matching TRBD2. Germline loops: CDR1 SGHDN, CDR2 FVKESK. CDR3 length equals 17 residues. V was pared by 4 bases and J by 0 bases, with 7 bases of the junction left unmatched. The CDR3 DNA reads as TGTGCCAGCAGCCGCCATGCTAGCGGGGGAAGCACAGATACGCAGTATTTT. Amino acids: CASSRHASGGSTDTQYF.

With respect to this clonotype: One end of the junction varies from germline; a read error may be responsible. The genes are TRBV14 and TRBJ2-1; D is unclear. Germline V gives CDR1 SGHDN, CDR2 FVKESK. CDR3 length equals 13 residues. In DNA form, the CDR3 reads TGTGCCAGCAGCCCACCATACTACGATGAGCAGTTCTTC. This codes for CASSPPYYDEQFF. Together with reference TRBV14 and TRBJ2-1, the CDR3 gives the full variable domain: EAGVTQFPSHSVIEKGQTVTLRCDPISGHDNLYWYRRVMGKEIKFLLHFVKESKQDESGMPNNRFLAERTGGTYSTLKVQPAELEDSGVYFCASSPPYYDEQFFGPGTRLTVL.

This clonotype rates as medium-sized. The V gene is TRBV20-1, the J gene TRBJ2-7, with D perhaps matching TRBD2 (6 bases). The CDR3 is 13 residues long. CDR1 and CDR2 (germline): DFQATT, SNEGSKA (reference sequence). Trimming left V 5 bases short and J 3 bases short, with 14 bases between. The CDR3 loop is CSAYSSGIYEQYF. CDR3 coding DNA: TGCAGTGCTTATAGTAGCGGAATCTACGAGCAGTACTTC.

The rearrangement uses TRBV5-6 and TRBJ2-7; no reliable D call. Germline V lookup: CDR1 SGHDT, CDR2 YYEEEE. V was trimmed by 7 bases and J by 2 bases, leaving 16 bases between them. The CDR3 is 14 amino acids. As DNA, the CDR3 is TGTGCCAGCGGCCCCGCGCCCCCCGCCTACGAGCAGTACTTC. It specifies CASGPAPPAYEQYF.

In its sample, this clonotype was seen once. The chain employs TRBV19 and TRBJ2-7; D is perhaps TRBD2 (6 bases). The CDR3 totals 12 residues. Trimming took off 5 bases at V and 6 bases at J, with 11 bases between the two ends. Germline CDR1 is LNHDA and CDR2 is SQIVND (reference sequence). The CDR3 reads CASSPSSVEQYF. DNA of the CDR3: TGTGCCAGTAGTCCCTCTAGCGTCGAGCAGTACTTC.

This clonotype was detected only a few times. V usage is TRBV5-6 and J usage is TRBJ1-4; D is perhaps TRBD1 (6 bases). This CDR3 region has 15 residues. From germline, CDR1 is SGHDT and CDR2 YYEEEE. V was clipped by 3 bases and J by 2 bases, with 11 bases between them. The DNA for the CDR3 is TGTGCCAGCAGCTCGGGGGGCGGCACTAATGAAAAACTGTTTTTT. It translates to CASSSGGGTNEKLFF.

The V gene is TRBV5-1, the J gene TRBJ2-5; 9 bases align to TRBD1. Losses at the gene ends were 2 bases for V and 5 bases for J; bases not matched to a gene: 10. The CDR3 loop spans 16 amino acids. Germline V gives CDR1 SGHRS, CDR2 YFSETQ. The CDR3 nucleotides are TGCGCCAGCAGCTTAACTGGGACAGGGAGCGGGGAGACCCAGTACTTC. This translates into CASSLTGTGSGETQYF. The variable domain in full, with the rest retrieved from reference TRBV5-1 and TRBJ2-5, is KAGVTQTPRYLIKTRGQQVTLSCSPISGHRSVSWYQQTPGQGLQFLFEYFSETQRNKGNFPGRFSGRQFSNSRSEMNVSTLELGDSALYLCASSLTGTGSGETQYFGPGTRLLVL.

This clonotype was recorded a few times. The CDR3 nucleotides read TGCGCCAGCAGCCAGACTAGCGGACAAGAGACCCAGTACTTC. Translation: CASSQTSGQETQYF. The rearrangement joins TRBV4-1 to TRBJ2-5; TRBD2 matches 9 bases. V gave up 3 bases and J gave up 2 bases; unmatched junction bases: 1. CDR3 size: 14 residues. Germline V gene lookup returns CDR1 MGHRA and CDR2 YSYEKL.

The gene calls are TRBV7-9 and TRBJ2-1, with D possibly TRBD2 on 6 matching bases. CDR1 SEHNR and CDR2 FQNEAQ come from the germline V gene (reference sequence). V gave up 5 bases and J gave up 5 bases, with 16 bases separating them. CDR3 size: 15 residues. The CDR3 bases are TGTGCCAGCAGCAGTCCCGGGACTGGGCACAATGAGCAGTTCTTC. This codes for CASSSPGTGHNEQFF.

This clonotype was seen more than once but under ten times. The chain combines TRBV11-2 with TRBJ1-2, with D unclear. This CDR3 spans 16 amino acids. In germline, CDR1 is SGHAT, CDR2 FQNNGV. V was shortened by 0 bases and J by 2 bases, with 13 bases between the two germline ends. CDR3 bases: TGTGCCAGCAGCTTAGATTCGGGAGGGTCCAACTATGGCTACACCTTC. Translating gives CASSLDSGGSNYGYTF. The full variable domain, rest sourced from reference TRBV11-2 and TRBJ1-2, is EAGVAQSPRYKIIEKRQSVAFWCNPISGHATLYWYQQILGQGPKLLIQFQNNGVVDDSQLPKDRFSAERLKGVDSTLKIQPAKLEDSAVYLCASSLDSGGSNYGYTFGSGTRLTVV.

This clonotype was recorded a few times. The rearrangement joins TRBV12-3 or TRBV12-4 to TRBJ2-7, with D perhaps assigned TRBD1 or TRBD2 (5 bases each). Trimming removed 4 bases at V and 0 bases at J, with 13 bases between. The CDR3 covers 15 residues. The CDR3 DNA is TGTGCCAGCAGTTCAACCCGGGACCCCTCCTACGAGCAGTACTTC. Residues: CASSSTRDPSYEQYF.

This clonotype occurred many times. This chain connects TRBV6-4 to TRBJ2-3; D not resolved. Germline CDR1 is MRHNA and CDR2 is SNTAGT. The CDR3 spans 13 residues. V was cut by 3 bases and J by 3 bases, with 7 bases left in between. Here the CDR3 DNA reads TGTGCCAGCAGTGAAGGAGAAACAGATACGCAGTATTTT. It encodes CASSEGETDTQYF.

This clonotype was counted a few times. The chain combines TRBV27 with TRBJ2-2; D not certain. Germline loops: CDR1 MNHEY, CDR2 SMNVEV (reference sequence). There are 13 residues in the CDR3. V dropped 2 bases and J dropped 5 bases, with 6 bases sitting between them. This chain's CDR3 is CASSLVETGELFF. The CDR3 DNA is TGTGCCAGCAGTTTAGTGGAAACCGGGGAGCTGTTTTTT.

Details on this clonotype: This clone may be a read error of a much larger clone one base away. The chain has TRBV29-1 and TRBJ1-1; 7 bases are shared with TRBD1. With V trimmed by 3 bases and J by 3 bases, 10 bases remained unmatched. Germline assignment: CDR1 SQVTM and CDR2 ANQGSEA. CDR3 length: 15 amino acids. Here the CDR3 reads CSVDGEGAMDTEAFF. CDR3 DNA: TGCAGCGTTGATGGAGAGGGGGCCATGGACACTGAAGCTTTCTTT. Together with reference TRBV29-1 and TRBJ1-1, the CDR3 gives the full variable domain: SAVISQKPSRDICQRGTSLTIQCQVDSQVTMMFWYRQQPGQSLTLIATANQGSEATYESGFVIDKFPISRPNLTFSTLTVSNMSPEDSSIYLCSVDGEGAMDTEAFFGQGTRLTVV.

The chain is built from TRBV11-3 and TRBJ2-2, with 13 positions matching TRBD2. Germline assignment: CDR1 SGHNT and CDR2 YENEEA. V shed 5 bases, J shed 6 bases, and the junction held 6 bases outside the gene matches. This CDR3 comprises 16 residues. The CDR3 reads CASSPRTSGSPGELFF. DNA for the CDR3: TGTGCCAGCAGCCCAAGGACTAGCGGGAGCCCCGGGGAGCTGTTTTTT.

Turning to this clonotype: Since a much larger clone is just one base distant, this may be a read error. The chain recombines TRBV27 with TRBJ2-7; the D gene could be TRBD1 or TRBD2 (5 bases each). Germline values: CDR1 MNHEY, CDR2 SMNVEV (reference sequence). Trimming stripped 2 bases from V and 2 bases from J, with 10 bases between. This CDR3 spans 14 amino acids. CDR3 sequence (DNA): TGTGCCAGCAGTTTAACGGGACGAACCTACGAGCAGTACTTC. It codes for CASSLTGRTYEQYF.

The CDR3 DNA follows: TGCGCCAGCAGCTCCGGCTCGCGGGAGGAGGGTAATGAGCAGTTCTTC. It codes for CASSSGSREEGNEQFF. The V gene is TRBV5-1, the J gene TRBJ2-1; 8 bases fit TRBD2. V lost 3 bases and J lost 7; bases outside the gene matches: 12. CDR3 length: 16 amino acids. Germline V gives CDR1 SGHRS, CDR2 YFSETQ.

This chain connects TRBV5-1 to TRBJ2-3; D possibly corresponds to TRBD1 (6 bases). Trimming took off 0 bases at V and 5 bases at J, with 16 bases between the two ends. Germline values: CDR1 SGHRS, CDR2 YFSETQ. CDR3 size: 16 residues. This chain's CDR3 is CASSLGLDPRGDTQYF. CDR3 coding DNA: TGCGCCAGCAGCTTGGGCCTTGACCCCAGGGGAGATACGCAGTATTTT.

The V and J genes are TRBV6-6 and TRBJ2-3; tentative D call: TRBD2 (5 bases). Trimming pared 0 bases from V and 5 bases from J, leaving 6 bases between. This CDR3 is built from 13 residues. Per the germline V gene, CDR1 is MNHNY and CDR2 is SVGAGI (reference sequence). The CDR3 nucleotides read TGTGCCAGCAGTTACTCGGCGGGAGATACGCAGTATTTT. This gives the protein CASSYSAGDTQYF.